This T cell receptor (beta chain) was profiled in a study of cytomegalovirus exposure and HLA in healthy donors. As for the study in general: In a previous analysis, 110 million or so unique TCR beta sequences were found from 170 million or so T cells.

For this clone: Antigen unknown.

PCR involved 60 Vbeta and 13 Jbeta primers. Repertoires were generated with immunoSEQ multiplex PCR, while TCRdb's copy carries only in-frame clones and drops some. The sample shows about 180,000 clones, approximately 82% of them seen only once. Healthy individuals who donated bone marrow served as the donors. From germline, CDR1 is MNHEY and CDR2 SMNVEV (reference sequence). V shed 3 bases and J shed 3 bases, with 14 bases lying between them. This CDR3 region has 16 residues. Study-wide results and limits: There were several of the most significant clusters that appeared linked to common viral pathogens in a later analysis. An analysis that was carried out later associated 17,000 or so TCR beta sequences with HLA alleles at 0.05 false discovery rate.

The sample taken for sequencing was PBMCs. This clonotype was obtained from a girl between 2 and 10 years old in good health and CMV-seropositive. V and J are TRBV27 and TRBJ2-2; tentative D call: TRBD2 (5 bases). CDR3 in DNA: TGTGCCAGCAGTTTTGGGTTGGCGGGCGACACCGGGGAGCTGTTTTTT. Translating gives CASSFGLAGDTGELFF.